This T cell receptor (beta chain) was obtained from a study of cytomegalovirus exposure and HLA in healthy donors. The CDR3 is 13 amino acids. The germline V gene has CDR1 MDHEN and CDR2 SYDVKM. J was trimmed by 8 bases and V by 4 bases; bases with no gene match: 4. Researchers ran the PCR with 60 Vbeta and 13 Jbeta primers. Some clones are missing from TCRdb's copy, which holds only in-frame ones; the method was immunoSEQ multiplex PCR. The sample contains approximately 80,000 clones, around 66% of which appear only once. This clone was found once. Donors in the study were healthy people who gave bone marrow.

The V gene is TRBV28, the J gene TRBJ2-2; 7 nucleotides align to TRBD2. This clonotype was obtained from a middle-aged woman in good health and CMV-seropositive. The sequenced sample was PBMCs. The CDR3 sequence is CASSSGAGGELFF. Here the CDR3 DNA reads TGTGCCAGCAGTTCAGGAGCGGGAGGGGAGCTGTTTTTT.